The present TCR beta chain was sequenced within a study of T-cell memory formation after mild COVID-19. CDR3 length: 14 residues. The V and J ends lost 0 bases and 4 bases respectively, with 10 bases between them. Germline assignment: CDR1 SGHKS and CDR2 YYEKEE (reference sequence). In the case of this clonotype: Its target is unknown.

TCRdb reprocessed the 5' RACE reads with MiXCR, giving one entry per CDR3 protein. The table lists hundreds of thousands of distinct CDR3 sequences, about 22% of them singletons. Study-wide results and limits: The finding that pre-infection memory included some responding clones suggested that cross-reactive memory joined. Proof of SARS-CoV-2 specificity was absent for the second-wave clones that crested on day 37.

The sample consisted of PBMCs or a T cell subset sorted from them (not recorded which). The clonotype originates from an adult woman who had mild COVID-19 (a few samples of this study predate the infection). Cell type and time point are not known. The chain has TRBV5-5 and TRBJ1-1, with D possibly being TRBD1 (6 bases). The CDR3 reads CASSLVQGITEAFF. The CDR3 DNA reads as TGTGCCAGCAGCTTGGTGCAGGGGATCACTGAAGCTTTCTTT.